One and the same sample provided the 31 T cell receptor beta chains below, sequenced in a study of shared clonotypes between healthy human individuals. Naive CD8 cells lacked CD45RO, underwent positive selection for CCR7 and left out terminally differentiated effector memory CD45RA+ cells. Clones were read by immunoSEQ multiplex PCR, and TCRdb kept only the in-frame ones, dropping some. The repertoire holds 560,000 or so clones, with roughly 96% as singletons. The sample was naive CD8+ T cells sorted from blood. These receptors originate from a woman in her 30s in good health.

As DNA, the CDR3 is TGTGCCAGCAGCTTGGGTCAGGGGGCCTACAATGAGCAGTTCTTC. This encodes CASSLGQGAYNEQFF. The chain combines TRBV5-6 with TRBJ2-1; 7 bases are shared with TRBD1. This CDR3 spans 15 amino acids. The germline gives CDR1 SGHDT, CDR2 YYEEEE. J gave up 2 bases and V 0 bases, and 2 bases lay outside the gene matches.

Note on this clone: The same CDR3 is also encoded by other DNA sequences in this sample. The chain couples TRBV27 to TRBJ1-4, with TRBD1 identical over 10 bases. This CDR3 has 14 residues. Losses at the gene ends were 4 bases for V and 8 bases for J; bases not matched to a gene: 4. In germline, CDR1 is MNHEY, CDR2 SMNVEV (reference sequence). CDR3 sequence: CASSWTGGDEKLFF. The CDR3, as DNA: TGTGCCAGCAGTTGGACAGGGGGAGACGAAAAACTGTTTTTT. The whole variable domain, remainder taken from reference TRBV27 and TRBJ1-4, is EAQVTQNPRYLITVTGKKLTVTCSQNMNHEYMSWYRQDPGLGLRQIYYSMNVEVTDKGDVPEGYKVSRKEKRNFPLILESPSPNQTSLYFCASSWTGGDEKLFFGSGTQLSVL.

With regard to this clone: In the same sample, other DNA sequences code for this CDR3. The chain links TRBV19 to TRBJ2-1, with TRBD2 as a possible D gene (5 bases). Germline CDR1 is LNHDA and CDR2 is SQIVND (reference sequence). V was cut by 0 bases and J by 0 bases, with 6 bases left in between. This CDR3 is built from 15 residues. This CDR3 is CASSIDSGSYNEQFF. The CDR3 DNA is TGTGCCAGTAGTATAGACAGCGGCTCCTACAATGAGCAGTTCTTC.

J is TRBJ2-3 and V is TRBV28, with 12 bases matching TRBD2. This CDR3 region has 18 residues. Germline lookup yields CDR1 MDHEN and CDR2 SYDVKM. The trim removed 4 bases at V and 3 bases at J, leaving 11 bases unmatched. Written as DNA, the CDR3 is TGTGCCAGCAGTTCACCCCCCAGGACTAGCGGGACGACAGATACGCAGTATTTT. Translation gives CASSSPPRTSGTTDTQYF.

The chain joins TRBV29-1 to TRBJ2-1, with TRBD1 identical over 7 bases. Germline CDR1 reads SQVTM; CDR2 reads ANQGSEA. This CDR3 spans 14 amino acids. J lost 4 bases, V lost 7 bases, and 10 bases had no gene match. Here the CDR3 DNA reads TGCAGCGCTAGGGGACAGCCTTCATACAATGAGCAGTTCTTC. Translated: CSARGQPSYNEQFF.

For this clone: Other nucleotide sequences in the sample specify the same CDR3. The V call is TRBV19, the J call TRBJ2-7; 7 bases map to TRBD2. Losses at the gene ends were 9 bases for V and 3 bases for J; bases not matched to a gene: 8. The CDR3 spans 13 residues. CDR1 is LNHDA and CDR2 is SQIVND in the germline V gene (reference sequence). This CDR3 reads CASRGGGSYEQYF. CDR3 bases: TGTGCCAGCCGGGGCGGCGGGAGCTACGAGCAGTACTTC.

This clone was found once. The chain carries TRBV6-8 and TRBJ2-7; a possible D gene is TRBD2 (6 bases). CDR3 length: 15 amino acids. Trimming removed 8 bases at V and 4 bases at J, with 21 bases between. Germline V CDR1 and CDR2: MNHGY, SAAAGT. The CDR3 region is CASEDGVGRQYEQYF. CDR3 coding DNA: TGTGCCAGCGAAGACGGCGTTGGGAGGCAGTACGAGCAGTACTTC.

J is TRBJ2-3 and V is TRBV5-1; TRBD2 aligns across 12 bases. CDR3 length: 20 residues. After removal of 5 bases from V and 2 bases from J, the junction contained 18 bases not matched to a gene. Germline V gene data show CDR1 as SGHRS and CDR2 as YFSETQ. CDR3 in DNA: TGCGCCAGCAGAATTCACCCCCTACAGACTAGCGGGAGCCTCACAGATACGCAGTATTTT. Translated: CASRIHPLQTSGSLTDTQYF.

The chain recombines TRBV11-3 with TRBJ2-1; 9 bases are a match to TRBD1. The germline gives CDR1 SGHNT, CDR2 YENEEA. The CDR3 runs to 12 residues. Unmatched junction bases numbered 4, after V lost 8 bases and J lost 8 bases. The CDR3 region is CASGQGNYEQFF. CDR3 coding DNA: TGTGCCAGCGGACAGGGGAACTATGAGCAGTTCTTC.

J is TRBJ2-7 and V is TRBV28, with D perhaps given as TRBD1 or TRBD2 (5 bases each). Trimming took 7 bases from V and 0 from J, leaving 19 bases between them. From germline, CDR1 is MDHEN and CDR2 SYDVKM. The CDR3 is 16 amino acids. The CDR3, as DNA: TGTGCCAGCAAACCCTCGGGACGGCAAAGCTCCTACGAGCAGTACTTC. Protein: CASKPSGRQSSYEQYF.

The chain links TRBV28 to TRBJ2-3; TRBD2 aligns across 10 bases. After removal of 3 bases from V and 4 bases from J, the junction contained 19 bases not matched to a gene. This CDR3 is built from 20 residues. In germline, CDR1 is MDHEN, CDR2 SYDVKM. For the CDR3, the DNA is TGTGCCAGCAGTTTTAACCTAGCGGGAGTAGAGGGGGCAGGGCCAGATACGCAGTATTTT. The encoded protein is CASSFNLAGVEGAGPDTQYF.

The chain employs TRBV6-5 and TRBJ2-7; TRBD2 aligns across 8 bases. CDR3 length equals 14 residues. The J segment lost 2 bases and the V segment lost 6 bases, leaving 6 bases of the junction unmatched. Germline lookup yields CDR1 MNHEY and CDR2 SVGAGI. CDR3 amino acids: CASSLGGGPYEQYF. For the CDR3, the DNA is TGTGCCAGCAGCCTCGGGGGGGGCCCCTACGAGCAGTACTTC.

The rearrangement links TRBV9 to TRBJ2-1; TRBD2 agrees at 7 bases. The germline CDR1 and CDR2 sequences are SGDLS and YYNGEE. The CDR3 totals 13 residues. V shed 5 bases and J 5 bases; nucleotides not matched to a gene: 4. The CDR3, as DNA: TGTGCCAGCAGAAAAGCGGGGAACAATGAGCAGTTCTTC. This sequence encodes CASRKAGNNEQFF.

V usage is TRBV27 and J usage is TRBJ2-7; 8 bases fit TRBD1. This CDR3 has 14 amino acids. With V trimmed by 8 bases and J by 4 bases, 10 bases remained unmatched. Germline V lookup: CDR1 MNHEY, CDR2 SMNVEV (reference sequence). This CDR3 is CASALGQGRYEQYF. The CDR3 DNA sequence: TGTGCCAGCGCCCTTGGACAGGGAAGATACGAGCAGTACTTC.

The chain joins TRBV10-1 to TRBJ2-7; the match to TRBD2 covers 9 bases. J was trimmed by 4 bases and V by 8 bases; bases with no gene match: 6. The CDR3 totals 13 residues. CDR1 and CDR2 from the germline V gene are WNHNN and SYGVQD (reference sequence). The CDR3 DNA reads TGCGCCAGCCTCAGCGGGAGGCTATACGAGCAGTACTTC. Translation: CASLSGRLYEQYF.

The chain links TRBV29-1 to TRBJ2-1, with D possibly being TRBD1 or TRBD2 (5 bases each). CDR1 SQVTM and CDR2 ANQGSEA come from the germline V gene. V lost 4 bases to trimming and J lost 6 bases, with 7 bases between them. The CDR3 covers 11 residues. The chain's CDR3 is CSVGGSNEQFF. The CDR3 region has the DNA TGCAGCGTTGGGGGGTCCAATGAGCAGTTCTTC.

This chain links TRBV27 with TRBJ2-1; no firm D call. The germline CDR1 and CDR2 sequences are MNHEY and SMNVEV (reference sequence). The CDR3 is 13 amino acids. Trimming shortened V by 0 bases and J by 7 bases, and 7 bases separated the two germline ends. Here the CDR3 DNA reads TGTGCCAGCAGTTTATCGGGAATAAATGAGCAGTTCTTC. This gives the protein CASSLSGINEQFF.

The chain carries TRBV11-3 and TRBJ2-1, with D possibly TRBD2 on 6 matching bases. V was trimmed by 1 base and J by 0 bases, leaving 13 bases between them. CDR1 and CDR2 from the germline V gene are SGHNT and YENEEA. The CDR3 consists of 17 residues. In DNA, the CDR3 is TGTGCCAGCAGCTTAGCGGGAGAGATGAGCTCCTACAATGAGCAGTTCTTC. Its translation: CASSLAGEMSSYNEQFF.

V gene TRBV11-2 combines with J gene TRBJ2-7; TRBD1 matches at 7 bases. The germline V gene encodes CDR1 SGHAT and CDR2 FQNNGV. The CDR3 sequence is 16 residues long. Trimming at V came to 2 bases and at J to 3 bases, leaving 10 bases not matched to a gene. In DNA form, the CDR3 reads TGTGCCAGCAGCTTAAGGGGGCGGCCCCCGTTCTACGAGCAGTACTTC. Translation gives CASSLRGRPPFYEQYF.

V is TRBV5-8 and J is TRBJ2-7, with 7 nucleotides matching TRBD1. Germline CDR1 SGHTS, CDR2 YDEGEE. The V segment lost 5 bases and the J segment 0 bases; nucleotides outside the gene matches: 8. The CDR3 is 15 residues long. The CDR3 sequence is CASSTGQPFSYEQYF. The CDR3 DNA follows: TGTGCCAGCAGTACGGGACAGCCCTTCTCCTACGAGCAGTACTTC. The whole variable domain, filled in from reference TRBV5-8 and TRBJ2-7, reads EAGVTQSPTHLIKTRGQQATLRCSPISGHTSVYWYQQALGLGLQFLLWYDEGEERNRGNFPPRFSGRQFPNYSSELNVNALELEDSALYLCASSTGQPFSYEQYFGPGTRLTVT.

The chain couples TRBV5-6 to TRBJ2-1; D is uncertain. V was clipped by 2 bases and J by 8 bases, with 8 bases between them. Per the germline V gene, CDR1 is SGHDT and CDR2 is YYEEEE. The length of the CDR3 is 12 residues. CDR3 DNA: TGTGCCAGCAGCTTTTCTCGTCATGAGCAGTTCTTC. Amino acid sequence: CASSFSRHEQFF.

A note on this clone: The sample carries other DNA sequences with the same CDR3. The J gene is TRBJ2-2, the V gene TRBV5-6, with D unclear. The length of the CDR3 is 12 residues. Germline V CDR1 and CDR2: SGHDT, YYEEEE. The V end was cut by 0 bases, the J end by 7 bases, with 4 bases between. The CDR3 loop reads CASSLGLGELFF. The CDR3, as DNA: TGTGCCAGCAGCTTGGGTCTCGGGGAGCTGTTTTTT.

The chain recombines TRBV7-2 with TRBJ2-3, with 8 bases identical to TRBD2. CDR1 SGHTA and CDR2 FQGNSA come from the germline V gene. Unmatched junction bases numbered 7, after V lost 2 bases and J lost 9 bases. The CDR3 loop spans 14 amino acids. The DNA of the CDR3 is TGTGCCAGCAGCTTATGGCCAGCGGGAGAAACGCAGTATTTT. Translated: CASSLWPAGETQYF.

This chain links TRBV10-3 with TRBJ2-7; TRBD2 matches 7 bases. Germline-derived CDR1 and CDR2 are ENHRY and SYGVKD. V gave up 3 bases and J gave up 0 bases; unmatched junction bases: 5. This CDR3 has 15 amino acids. The CDR3 reads CAISDGEGSSYEQYF. The DNA for the CDR3 is TGTGCCATCAGTGACGGGGAGGGTAGCTCCTACGAGCAGTACTTC.

The V and J genes are TRBV4-1 and TRBJ2-1, with a tentative D call TRBD2 (6 bases). The germline gives CDR1 MGHRA, CDR2 YSYEKL. The CDR3 consists of 16 residues. Trimming shortened V by 0 bases and J by 4 bases, and 13 bases separated the two germline ends. The CDR3 region is CASSQDGGKGYNEQFF. For the CDR3, the DNA is TGCGCCAGCAGCCAAGACGGCGGGAAGGGGTACAATGAGCAGTTCTTC.

The rearrangement links TRBV19 to TRBJ2-1; the match to TRBD2 covers 11 bases. Per germline, CDR1 LNHDA and CDR2 SQIVND (reference sequence). This CDR3 spans 15 amino acids. V shed 3 bases and J 4 bases; nucleotides not matched to a gene: 2. DNA for the CDR3: TGTGCCAGTAGTATGCGACTAGCGGGGTACAATGAGCAGTTCTTC. Its protein product is CASSMRLAGYNEQFF.

This clone was picked up one time. The CDR3 bases are TGCGCCAGCAGCGCCGTTAGCGGGAGCGTCACAGATACGCAGTATTTT. It specifies CASSAVSGSVTDTQYF. The chain couples TRBV5-1 to TRBJ2-3; 9 nucleotides line up with TRBD2. The CDR3 totals 16 residues. Germline V gene sequence: CDR1 SGHRS, CDR2 YFSETQ. Trimming took 4 bases from V and 2 from J; bases not matched to a gene: 8.

The chain carries TRBV28 and TRBJ2-7, with D possibly TRBD2 on 5 matching bases. Germline-derived CDR1 and CDR2 are MDHEN and SYDVKM. The CDR3 loop spans 13 amino acids. V lost 4 bases to trimming and J lost 0 bases, with 7 bases between them. CDR3 sequence reads: CASSYLASYEQYF. CDR3 coding DNA: TGTGCCAGCAGTTACCTAGCCTCCTACGAGCAGTACTTC.

The CDR3 nucleotides are TGTGCCAGCAGACCAACAGGGGAGACTGAGCAGTTCTTC. It specifies CASRPTGETEQFF. V and J are TRBV6-1 and TRBJ2-1, with TRBD1 matching 7 bases. Germline CDR1 MNHNS, CDR2 SASEGT. This CDR3 is built from 13 residues. The V segment lost 6 bases and the J segment 9 bases; nucleotides outside the gene matches: 8.

The chain joins TRBV7-2 to TRBJ2-3; D gene uncertain. The germline V gene has CDR1 SGHTA and CDR2 FQGNSA. The CDR3 consists of 15 residues. Trimming shortened V by 2 bases and J by 0 bases, and 9 bases separated the two germline ends. The CDR3, as DNA: TGTGCCAGCAGCTTAACGAAAGCGAGCACAGATACGCAGTATTTT. Its translation is CASSLTKASTDTQYF.

V is TRBV28 and J is TRBJ2-1; D unresolved. The CDR3 totals 13 residues. In germline, CDR1 is MDHEN, CDR2 SYDVKM. Trimming took 2 bases from V and 15 from J, leaving 17 bases between them. The CDR3 DNA reads as TGTGCCAGCAGTTTAGTGTCGGGCCCCATTTGGTTCTTC. Translated: CASSLVSGPIWFF.